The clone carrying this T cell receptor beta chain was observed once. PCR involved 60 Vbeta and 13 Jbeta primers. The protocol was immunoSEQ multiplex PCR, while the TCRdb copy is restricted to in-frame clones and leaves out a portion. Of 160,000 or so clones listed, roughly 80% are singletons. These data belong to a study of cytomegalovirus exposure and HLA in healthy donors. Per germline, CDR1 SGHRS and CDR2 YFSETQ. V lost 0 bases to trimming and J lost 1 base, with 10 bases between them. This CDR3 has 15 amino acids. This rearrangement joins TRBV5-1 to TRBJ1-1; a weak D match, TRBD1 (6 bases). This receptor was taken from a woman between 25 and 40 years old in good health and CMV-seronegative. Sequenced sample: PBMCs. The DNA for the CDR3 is TGCGCCAGCAGCTTGGTTACGGGACAGAACACTGAAGCTTTCTTT. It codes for CASSLVTGQNTEAFF.